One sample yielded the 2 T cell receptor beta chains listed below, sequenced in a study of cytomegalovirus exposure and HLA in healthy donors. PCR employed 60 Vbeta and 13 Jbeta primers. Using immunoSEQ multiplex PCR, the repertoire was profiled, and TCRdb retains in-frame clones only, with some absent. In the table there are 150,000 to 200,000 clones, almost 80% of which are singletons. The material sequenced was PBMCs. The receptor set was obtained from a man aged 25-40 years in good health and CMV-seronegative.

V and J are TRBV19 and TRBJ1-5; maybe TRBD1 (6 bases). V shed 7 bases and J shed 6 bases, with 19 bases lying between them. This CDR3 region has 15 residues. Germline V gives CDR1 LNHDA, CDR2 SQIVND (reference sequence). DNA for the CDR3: TGTGCCAGTACGCCAACCCGGGGGGCGGGTCAGCCCCAGCATTTT. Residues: CASTPTRGAGQPQHF.

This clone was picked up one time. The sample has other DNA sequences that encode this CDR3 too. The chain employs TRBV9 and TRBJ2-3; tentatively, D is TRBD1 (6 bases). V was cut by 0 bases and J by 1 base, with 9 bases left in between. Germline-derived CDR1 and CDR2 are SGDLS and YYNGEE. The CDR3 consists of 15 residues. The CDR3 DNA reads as TGTGCCAGCAGCGTAGAAGGGGGTGGCACAGATACGCAGTATTTT. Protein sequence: CASSVEGGGTDTQYF.